The clone carrying this T cell receptor (beta chain) was seen only a few times. Its specificity is not known. The CDR3 spans 13 residues. Trimming cost V 7 bases and J 4 bases, with 12 bases left between them. CDR1 and CDR2 from the germline V gene are ENHRY and SYGVKD. This specimen belongs to a study of T-cell memory formation after mild COVID-19. 5'RACE primed from the constant segment yielded TCR alpha and TCR beta cDNA libraries bearing sample barcodes and UMIs. TCRdb itself ran the 5' RACE reads through MiXCR, one entry per CDR3 protein. The repertoire holds about 310,000 distinct CDR3 sequences, roughly a fifth seen once, with around 21% in the top ten. Broader study findings: The CD4+ clones that contracted clustered mainly within CM and EM, and the CD8+ clones concentrated in EMRA.

This chain connects TRBV10-3 to TRBJ2-3; D is possibly TRBD1 or TRBD2 (5 bases each). Sequencing input: PBMCs or a T cell subset sorted from them (not recorded which). This TCR was sampled from a man aged 18 to 29 who had mild COVID-19 (a few samples of this study predate the infection). Cell type and time point are not known. The CDR3 region is CAINEGTPDTQYF. The CDR3 DNA reads as TGTGCCATCAACGAGGGGACCCCAGATACGCAGTATTTT.